This TCR beta chain derives from a study of blood T cells in healthy people across ages (dated by TCRdb to the mid-2010s). Broadly, across the study: In model experiments, template switching captured about one uniquely barcoded TCR beta cDNA molecule for every two T cells. Donors of different ages were randomly distributed across sequencing lanes to avoid experimental bias. The study measured age-related changes in TCR beta repertoire diversity using deep sequencing normalized with unique cDNA molecular identifiers. The study analyzed two additional independent replicas of 1 million unique cDNA reads from the same blood draw for two donors, one aged 18 to 30 and one aged 80 or older. Four age groups were formed from the donors: young (average approximately 15 years), middle-aged (approximately 41), aged (approximately 60) and long-lived (around 82).

Libraries came from 5' RACE. Sequencing used an Illumina HiSeq 2500. The second PCR ran for roughly 7 to 11 cycles and used a J-beta primer mix along with a sample-barcoded 5' primer. A unique molecular identifier was introduced onto each TCR beta cDNA molecule by a template-switch 5' adaptor carrying 12 random nucleotides. At least 2.5 million CDR3-containing paired-end reads were obtained from each sample. First-strand cDNA synthesis was performed from all RNA using the Mint cDNA synthesis kit, with priming by a TRBC-specific oligonucleotide. Following uracil-DNA glycosylase treatment, a first 18-cycle PCR with universal primers M1SS and BC2_uni_R was performed on all cDNA. In the paper's pipeline: Normalization of each sample was performed by random selection of 1 million high-quality reads, each carrying a distinct molecular identifier. Instead of being binned into consensus sequences, reads that shared molecular identifiers were thrown out. MiTCR, set to a Q25 quality threshold and the strictest error-elimination algorithm, was used for CDR3 identification, clonotype clustering and error correction. A nonparametric unseen species model with Euler transformation was used to estimate lower-bound total TCR beta diversity. TCRdb ran its own pipeline on the public reads, namely fastp trimming at Q25 and MiXCR clone calling, and kept in-frame beta chains. Rows are combined by CDR3 protein, so each entry shows the most common genes and DNA. The V and J calls here are based on TCRdb, not the publication. This sample comprises around 800,000 distinct CDR3 sequences, about 59% of them detected only once. 25% to 35% of the sample is in the top ten clones.

A single count supports this clonotype. The antigen it recognizes is unknown. No qualities accompany the bases; no much larger clone lies one base away. Here is what the overall study found, with its caveats: Observed TCR beta diversity correlated strongly with the percentage of naive T cells measured by flow cytometry. Compared with the aged group, the long-lived group had more naive CD4+ T cells, fewer expanded clones and increased TCR diversity, a pattern suggesting age selection. Estimates of total diversity based on one million sequenced T cells were regarded as lower bounds and as underestimates. As age increased, observed TCR beta diversity per million T cells dropped in a roughly linear way, and a significant reduction was already evident by age around 41. Because donor CMV infection status was unknown, age-related changes in expanded clonotypes were potentially confounded. Conclusive comparison of naive and antigen-experienced compartments was prevented by the profiling of bulk unsorted PBMCs.

Counted from cysteine to phenylalanine, this CDR3 has 14 amino acids. Only the CDR3 DNA stays, 42 bases, in frame from base 1. CDR1 and CDR2, looked up from the germline V gene, are ENHRY and SYGVKD. V ends up 6 bases short and J 3 bases short, with an unmatched junction base count of 7. The donors were some 39 Caucasian individuals from Russia, aged roughly 6 to 100 years, who were systemically healthy. Each donor gave 8 to 10 milliliters of peripheral blood, drawn into EDTA-treated Vacutainer tubes. PBMCs were isolated by Ficoll-Paque density-gradient centrifugation, with at least 7 million obtained per sample. Total RNA was extracted from PBMCs with Trizol reagent, with at least 5.5 micrograms obtained per sample. For every donor, flow cytometry on a PBMC aliquot measured the percentage of naive CD45RAhigh/CD27high T cells.

The sequenced sample was blood. Here the chain combines TRBV10-3 and TRBJ2-7; 8 nucleotides in the junction match TRBD2. This sequence originates from a young man in good health. The nucleotide sequence is TGTGCCATCAGGACCCCCGCGGGGGGCTACGAGCAGTACTTC. It codes for CAIRTPAGGYEQYF.